This note documents a single T cell receptor beta chain sequence. Its antigen has not been determined. Base qualities are not recorded, but no much larger clone differs from it by a single base. This entry comes from a study of shared clonotypes between healthy human individuals (dated by TCRdb to 2018 to 2021). Notes on the research overall: The cohort included three men and a couple of women between 18 and 49 years of age. For each donor, CD4 naive and CD4 memory were each run on three plates, CD8 naive on two plates, and CD8 memory on one plate. To estimate repertoire size and how much clonotype sharing occurs between individuals, the study deeply sequenced the blood TCR repertoires of roughly 5 healthy adults. Different laboratories and diverse techniques were used to prepare libraries and sequence TCR repertoires, to increase sequencing depth and limit assay-specific biases. Each donor's leukapheresis produced roughly between about 0.9 and 9.5 billion PBMCs. Findings and caveats that apply to the study as a whole: Higher generation probabilities were observed for clonotypes shared by all four sorted-subset donors than for non-shared clonotypes. Naive subsets generally had larger estimated clonotype richness than memory subsets. Across a few donors, approximately 5% of naive CD4, around 3.5% of naive CD8, roughly 2.3% of memory CD4, and approximately 0.42% of memory CD8 clonotypes were shared. Incomplete sequencing was indicated by rarefaction of sorted-subset datasets, despite the large sequencing depth. Sampling was restricted to blood, and TCR repertoires in tissue are likely to differ from TCR repertoires in blood. Because the study included only a small number of donors, the genetic and exposure-history diversity represented was limited. Pairwise subsampling led to the expectation that sequencing depth would affect the degree of clonotype sharing among donors.

TCR CDR3 regions were amplified from genomic DNA by multiplex PCR using the deep immunoSEQ assay. Extracted genomic DNA from each cell subset was distributed evenly across all wells of several immunoSEQ 96-well plates, and each plate was treated as a replicate. For sorted subsets, roughly 200 ng of genomic DNA, equivalent to 25,000 to 30,000 T cell genomes, went into each replicate PCR. The purified libraries were quantified using a Qubit 3.0 fluorometer, sized with a Bioanalyzer 2100, and then quantified again using the KAPA Library Quantification kit. A separate single-read 150-cycle Illumina NextSeq 550 flow cell was used to sequence each immunoSEQ 96-well plate. Turning to the authors' computational methods: Because the immunoSEQ output included only junctional sequences and no quality scores, the filtering could not be the same as the filtering used for full-length reads. To assign V/J genes and CDR3, sequences were annotated against IMGT germline references using PyIR, a Python wrapper for IgBLAST v1.9. Reads were removed for weak V/J assignments (E-value above 1e-6), missing CDR3, stop codons, out-of-frame junctions, or ambiguous translated residues. V3J clonotypes were defined as sequences sharing an identical inferred V gene, J gene, and CDR3 amino acid sequence. Percentage overlap between repertoires was calculated by dividing the number of shared unique clonotypes by the size of the smaller repertoire. RTK rarefaction, the Chao1 estimator, and Recon v2.1 estimates of unobserved clonotypes were used to assess repertoire richness. Generation probabilities were computed with OLGA for all TCRbeta clonotypes obtained by the gDNA method from a few donors. The source is immuneACCESS, and TCRdb retained only in-frame sequences with V and J called. Part of the clones is not carried over; for the studies checked, unresolved V genes explain less than half of this, and the remainder is unexplained. V and J calls and clone size are given by that table; D and trimming were obtained from the DNA. A total of hundreds of thousands of clones appear in this sample, 98% of them only once. The ten biggest clones cover more than 0.3% of the sample.

Per the germline V gene (reference sequence), LNHNV is the CDR1 and YYDKDF is the CDR2. Its CDR3 holds 14 amino acids, cysteine through phenylalanine. Kept here is only the CDR3 DNA, which spans 42 bases and is read in frame from base 1. Trimming accounts for 5 bases at V and 6 bases at J, while the number of junction bases matched to no gene is 5. CD8 naive samples were CD45RO-negative cells positively selected for CCR7, giving a CD45RA+CCR7+ population that excluded TemRA cells. The donors were healthy, HIV-negative adults with no recently reported acute infections or vaccinations. Every donor was a Caucasian adult living in Nashville, Tennessee, USA. Blood was obtained by leukapheresis, after which PBMCs were separated by Ficoll-Histopaque density gradient centrifugation and cryopreserved in liquid nitrogen vapor phase. Analytical flow cytometry was used to check the purity and quantity of each magnetically sorted T cell population. Each sorted fraction had its genomic DNA isolated and then quantified by UV absorbance on a Nanodrop 2000c.

The receptor comes from a man aged 30 to 39 in good health. The sequenced material came from naive CD8+ T cells sorted from blood. The cell subset or site tag for this specimen amounts to: CD45RA+CCR7+. The V gene is TRBV15 and the J gene is TRBJ2-1, with TRBD1 matching 9 junction bases. The CDR3 here reads CATSGDRVPNEQFF. The nucleotide sequence reads TGTGCCACCAGCGGGGACAGGGTGCCCAATGAGCAGTTCTTC.